Described below is a single TCR beta chain sequence and its context. The antigen is not known. Researchers attached unique molecular identifiers to individual cDNA molecules. In TCRdb, the 5' RACE reads were re-called with MiXCR into one record per CDR3 protein. The data show approximately 40,000 distinct CDR3 sequences, roughly 11% seen once. These data come from a study of early T cells in non-severe SARS-CoV-2 infection. Study-level background: Chains were not paired, and sequencing was done on bulk RNA from unsorted whole blood. General study results and limits: Comparison of clonotypes with VDJdb favored anti-spike CD8 responses while missing private and CD4 specificities.

Germline lookup yields CDR1 SGHTA and CDR2 FQGTGA. The trim removed 0 bases at V and 3 bases at J, leaving 3 bases unmatched. This CDR3 is 15 amino acids long. The gene calls are TRBV7-3 and TRBJ2-7; 9 bases are shared with TRBD1. Sequencing was carried out using whole blood. The source of this sequence is an adult who was a healthcare worker with PCR-confirmed SARS-CoV-2 infection or an uninfected control (not recorded which). CDR3 sequence reads: CASSLTGQGYYEQYF. For the CDR3, the DNA is TGTGCCAGCAGCTTAACCGGACAGGGGTACTACGAGCAGTACTTC. Using reference TRBV7-3 and TRBJ2-7 for the parts outside the CDR3, the full variable domain is GAGVSQTPSNKVTEKGKYVELRCDPISGHTALYWYRQSLGQGPEFLIYFQGTGAADDSGLPNDRFFAVRPEGSVSTLKIQRTERGDSAVYLCASSLTGQGYYEQYFGPGTRLTVT.